One sample yielded the 20 T cell receptor beta chains listed below, sequenced in a study of Ad26.COV2.S vaccination and SARS-CoV-2 variants. This table comes from immunoSEQ multiplex PCR, and its TCRdb copy is limited to in-frame clones, with some not included. Of roughly 300,000 clones in the sample, 80% to 90% were seen once. Treatment noted: 15 to 20 received Ad26.COV2.S at low or high dose, single or two shots; about 5 received placebo; per-sample allocation not given. It was on day 63 after the first vaccine or placebo injection that samples were taken. The material sequenced was peripheral blood, taken in a trial of Ad26.COV2.S vaccine versus placebo. The receptors were gathered from a person between 18 and 65 years old who received the Ad26.COV2.S COVID-19 vaccine or a placebo.

This chain links TRBV11-2 with TRBJ2-3, with 10 positions matching TRBD2. Germline V gene data show CDR1 as SGHAT and CDR2 as FQNNGV. CDR3 size: 16 residues. V shed 3 bases, J shed 2 bases, and the junction held 5 bases outside the gene matches. The DNA for the CDR3 is TGTGCCAGCAGCTTTAGCGGGGGGATTTTCACAGATACGCAGTATTTT. It specifies CASSFSGGIFTDTQYF. The entire variable domain, with the rest obtained from reference TRBV11-2 and TRBJ2-3, is as follows: EAGVAQSPRYKIIEKRQSVAFWCNPISGHATLYWYQQILGQGPKLLIQFQNNGVVDDSQLPKDRFSAERLKGVDSTLKIQPAKLEDSAVYLCASSFSGGIFTDTQYFGPGTRLTVL.

The chain joins TRBV7-9 to TRBJ1-4; no clear D gene. The V gene lost 3 bases and the J gene lost 0 bases, with 8 bases spanning the gap. CDR1 SEHNR and CDR2 FQNEAQ come from the germline V gene (reference sequence). CDR3 length: 15 amino acids. CDR3: CASSFGQATNEKLFF. As DNA, the CDR3 is TGTGCCAGCAGCTTCGGCCAGGCAACTAATGAAAAACTGTTTTTT.

V and J are TRBV18 and TRBJ1-4; 7 bases fit TRBD1. The CDR3 runs to 13 residues. V trimming: 4 bases; J trimming: 7 bases; junction bases outside the gene matches: 3. CDR1 KGHSH and CDR2 LQKENI come from the germline V gene. CDR3 nucleotides: TGTGCCAGCTCACGACAGGGTGGTGAAAAACTGTTTTTT. Residues: CASSRQGGEKLFF.

The chain couples TRBV4-3 to TRBJ1-2; 9 bases agree with TRBD1. The V and J ends lost 0 bases and 6 bases, in that order; junction bases with no gene match: 8. The germline gives CDR1 LGHNA, CDR2 YSLEER. CDR3 length: 16 residues. CDR3 nucleotide sequence: TGCGCCAGCAGCCAAGACAGCAACAGGGGGCGGGATGGCTACACCTTC. This encodes CASSQDSNRGRDGYTF.

The chain employs TRBV2 and TRBJ1-1; D is possibly TRBD1 (5 bases). The CDR3 contains 15 residues. Trimming took 3 bases from V and 2 from J, leaving 13 bases between them. Germline V lookup: CDR1 SNHLY, CDR2 FYNNEI. The CDR3 is CASSDLEGINTEAFF. The CDR3 coding sequence is TGTGCCAGCAGTGACTTGGAGGGGATTAACACTGAAGCTTTCTTT.

This clone occurred a few times. The J gene is TRBJ1-1, the V gene TRBV19, with D tentatively TRBD1 (5 bases). Between the trimmed V and J ends, which lost 8 bases and 2 bases, there was a span of 21 bases. The CDR3 contains 16 residues. Germline V gives CDR1 LNHDA, CDR2 SQIVND (reference sequence). The CDR3 loop reads CASSRYGRAPNTEAFF. The DNA of the CDR3 is TGTGCCAGTTCTCGTTACGGCAGGGCGCCAAACACTGAAGCTTTCTTT.

The rearrangement joins TRBV28 to TRBJ2-5; D is unresolved. CDR3 length: 14 amino acids. Germline V gene sequence: CDR1 MDHEN, CDR2 SYDVKM. V dropped 4 bases and J dropped 5 bases, with 14 bases sitting between them. CDR3 coding DNA: TGTGCCAGCAGTTCCCGACCAAGGTGGGAGACCCAGTACTTC. It encodes CASSSRPRWETQYF. The entire variable domain, with the rest obtained from reference TRBV28 and TRBJ2-5, is as follows: DVKVTQSSRYLVKRTGEKVFLECVQDMDHENMFWYRQDPGLGLRLIYFSYDVKMKEKGDIPEGYSVSREKKERFSLILESASTNQTSMYLCASSSRPRWETQYFGPGTRLLVL.

V and J are TRBV4-1 and TRBJ1-2; 10 nucleotides line up with TRBD1. This CDR3 comprises 15 residues. CDR1 and CDR2 from the germline V gene are MGHRA and YSYEKL. V dropped 3 bases and J dropped 6; count of bases not matched to a gene: 7. The CDR3 is CASSQFAGQGNGYTF. The CDR3 DNA follows: TGCGCCAGCAGCCAGTTCGCGGGACAGGGGAATGGCTACACCTTC.

CDR3 residues: CASSKEDRGRHYEQYF. CDR3 DNA: TGCGCCAGCAGCAAGGAGGACAGGGGGCGCCACTACGAGCAGTACTTC. The rearrangement links TRBV5-1 to TRBJ2-7; TRBD1 agrees at 11 bases. Losses at the gene ends were 4 bases for V and 3 bases for J; bases not matched to a gene: 9. The CDR3 length is 16 residues. Germline V lookup: CDR1 SGHRS, CDR2 YFSETQ.

The CDR3 loop is CASHPRTGVNTGELFF. For the CDR3, the DNA is TGTGCCAGCCACCCAAGGACAGGAGTGAACACCGGGGAGCTGTTTTTT. This sequence joins TRBV28 and TRBJ2-2; 7 positions match TRBD1. V lost 8 bases, J lost 1 base, and 10 bases stayed unmatched. Per germline, CDR1 MDHEN and CDR2 SYDVKM. This CDR3 is built from 16 residues.

The chain uses TRBV5-1 and TRBJ2-3; D is undetermined. V was trimmed by 5 bases and J by 2 bases, leaving 9 bases between them. Germline V lookup: CDR1 SGHRS, CDR2 YFSETQ. CDR3 length equals 13 residues. CDR3: CASSQFLTDTQYF. DNA of the CDR3: TGCGCCAGCAGTCAATTCCTCACAGATACGCAGTATTTT.

Comments on this clone: Distinct nucleotide sequences in the sample also encode this CDR3. V is TRBV29-1 and J is TRBJ1-1, with D uncertain. Germline assignment: CDR1 SQVTM and CDR2 ANQGSEA. V was trimmed by 2 bases and J by 0 bases, leaving 7 bases between them. The CDR3 loop spans 13 amino acids. The CDR3 loop is CSVERRLNTEAFF. The CDR3 region has the DNA TGCAGCGTTGAACGCAGGCTGAACACTGAAGCTTTCTTT.

This chain links TRBV28 with TRBJ2-5; 8 positions match TRBD2. J was trimmed by 5 bases and V by 4 bases; bases with no gene match: 9. CDR1 is MDHEN and CDR2 is SYDVKM in the germline V gene. The CDR3 is made up of 15 amino acids. CDR3: CASSSSRASGETQYF. The CDR3 bases are TGTGCCAGCAGTTCCTCTCGGGCTAGCGGGGAGACCCAGTACTTC. Based on the CDR3 plus reference TRBV28 and TRBJ2-5, the full variable domain is DVKVTQSSRYLVKRTGEKVFLECVQDMDHENMFWYRQDPGLGLRLIYFSYDVKMKEKGDIPEGYSVSREKKERFSLILESASTNQTSMYLCASSSSRASGETQYFGPGTRLLVL.

This rearrangement joins TRBV5-5 to TRBJ2-5, with D unclear. The CDR3 has 15 residues. The germline gives CDR1 SGHKS, CDR2 YYEKEE (reference sequence). Trimming left V 0 bases short and J 5 bases short, with 14 bases between. DNA of the CDR3: TGTGCCAGCAGCTTGGTCCCAGACACGCGTGAGACCCAGTACTTC. It encodes CASSLVPDTRETQYF.

The V and J genes are TRBV4-1 and TRBJ1-2, with D unresolved. CDR1 and CDR2 from the germline V gene are MGHRA and YSYEKL. The V gene lost 0 bases and the J gene lost 4 bases, with 12 bases spanning the gap. CDR3 length: 15 residues. The CDR3: CASSQEERASYGYTF. The CDR3 DNA is TGCGCCAGCAGCCAAGAAGAAAGGGCTAGCTATGGCTACACCTTC.

The genes are TRBV6-1 and TRBJ1-2; D is ambiguous. V was clipped by 2 bases and J by 6 bases, with 10 bases between them. The germline gives CDR1 MNHNS, CDR2 SASEGT. The CDR3 runs 13 residues. The CDR3 region is CASSERRRDGYTF. Here the CDR3 DNA reads TGTGCCAGCAGTGAAAGGAGGAGGGATGGCTACACCTTC.

The DNA of the CDR3 is TGTGCCAGCAGGAGGGACTATTTGGGCACCGGGGAGCTGTTTTTT. This gives the protein CASRRDYLGTGELFF. This chain uses TRBV6-4 with TRBJ2-2, with 7 bases aligning to TRBD2. V shed 6 bases, J shed 4 bases, and the junction held 8 bases outside the gene matches. Germline lookup yields CDR1 MRHNA and CDR2 SNTAGT. The CDR3 spans 15 residues.

In this sample, this clone turned up once. The V and J genes are TRBV6-2 or TRBV6-3 and TRBJ2-2, with a weak D call TRBD1 (5 bases). Trimming removed 5 bases from V and 3 bases from J, with 10 bases in between. Per the germline V gene, CDR1 is MNHEY and CDR2 is SVGEGT. The CDR3 extends over 14 amino acids. The chain's CDR3 is CASSHRRDTGELFF. The DNA for the CDR3 is TGTGCCAGCAGTCACCGCAGGGACACCGGGGAGCTGTTTTTT.

This clone was counted only a few times. The chain recombines TRBV28 with TRBJ2-7, with 11 bases lining up with TRBD2. Trimming at V came to 3 bases and at J to 4 bases, leaving 14 bases not matched to a gene. The germline gives CDR1 MDHEN, CDR2 SYDVKM. The CDR3 covers 18 residues. DNA of the CDR3: TGTGCCAGCAGTTTGCCCTATGTGACTAGCGGGAAGGGGTACGAGCAGTACTTC. It codes for CASSLPYVTSGKGYEQYF.

The chain joins TRBV5-8 to TRBJ1-6; D call uncertain. This CDR3 spans 14 amino acids. CDR1 is SGHTS, CDR2 YDEGEE, per germline. V lost 2 bases, J lost 7 bases, and 10 bases lay in between. DNA for the CDR3: TGTGCCAGCAGCTTCGGTGGAAGGAATTCACCCCTCCACTTT. Encoded protein: CASSFGGRNSPLHF.